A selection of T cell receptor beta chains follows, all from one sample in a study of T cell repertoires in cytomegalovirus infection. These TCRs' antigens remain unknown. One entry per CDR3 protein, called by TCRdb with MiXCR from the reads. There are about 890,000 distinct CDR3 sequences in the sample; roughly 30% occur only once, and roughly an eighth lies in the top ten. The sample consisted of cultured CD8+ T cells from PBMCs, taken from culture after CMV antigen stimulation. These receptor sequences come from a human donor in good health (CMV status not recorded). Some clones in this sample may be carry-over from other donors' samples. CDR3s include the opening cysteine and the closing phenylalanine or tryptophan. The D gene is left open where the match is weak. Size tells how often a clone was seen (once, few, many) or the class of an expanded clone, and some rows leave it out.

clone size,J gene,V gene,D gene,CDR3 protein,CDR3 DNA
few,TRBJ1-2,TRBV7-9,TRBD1,CASSMGQLNYGYTF,TGTGCCAGCAGTATGGGACAGTTAAACTATGGCTACACCTTC
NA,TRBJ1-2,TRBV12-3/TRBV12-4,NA,CASSLASQGSNYGYTF,TGTGCCAGCAGTTTAGCGTCCCAGGGATCTAACTATGGCTACACCTTC
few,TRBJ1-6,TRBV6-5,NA,CASSYGLGSYNSPLHF,TGTGCCAGCAGTTATGGCCTGGGCTCCTATAATTCACCCCTCCACTTT
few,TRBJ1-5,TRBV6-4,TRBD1,CASSPGTGDGQPQHF,TGTGCCAGCAGCCCCGGGACAGGGGACGGTCAGCCCCAGCATTTT
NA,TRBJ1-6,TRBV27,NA,CASSLGLSSPLHF,TGTGCCAGCAGTTTAGGGTTAAGTTCACCCCTCCACTTT
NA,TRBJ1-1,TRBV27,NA,CASSLSKGDLNTEAFF,TGTGCCAGCAGTTTATCGAAGGGGGATCTTAACACTGAAGCTTTCTTT
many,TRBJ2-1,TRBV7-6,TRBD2,CASSIRGGGYLSYNEQFF,TGTGCCAGCAGCATTCGGGGGGGAGGGTACTTATCCTACAATGAGCAGTTCTTC
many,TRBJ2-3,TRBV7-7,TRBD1,CASSPDRGLLNTQYF,TGTGCTAGCAGCCCGGACAGGGGGCTTTTGAATACGCAGTATTTT
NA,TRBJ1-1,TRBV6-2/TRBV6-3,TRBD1,CASNHRGTEAFF,TGTGCCAGCAATCACAGGGGGACTGAAGCTTTCTTT
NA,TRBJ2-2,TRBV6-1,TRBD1,CASSEGTGDTGELFF,TGTGCCAGCAGTGAAGGGACAGGGGACACCGGGGAGCTGTTTTTT
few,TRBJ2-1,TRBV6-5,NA,CASSYRPFGDEQFF,TGTGCCAGCAGTTACCGGCCCTTCGGCGATGAGCAGTTCTTC
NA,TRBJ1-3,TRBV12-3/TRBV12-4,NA,CASEKTEAGNTIYF,TGTGCCAGCGAGAAGACGGAGGCTGGAAACACCATATATTTT
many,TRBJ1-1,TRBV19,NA,CASIRQGINTEAFF,TGTGCCAGTATCCGCCAGGGAATCAACACTGAAGCTTTCTTT
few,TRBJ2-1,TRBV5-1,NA,CASSRSGPYNEQFF,TGCGCCAGCAGCCGTAGCGGACCCTACAATGAGCAGTTCTTC
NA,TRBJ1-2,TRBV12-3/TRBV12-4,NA,CASSLAGAEVNYGYTF,TGTGCCAGCAGTTTAGCCGGGGCGGAGGTCAACTATGGCTACACCTTC
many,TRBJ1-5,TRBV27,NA,CASNVWPSNQPQHF,TGTGCCAGCAATGTTTGGCCGAGCAATCAGCCCCAGCATTTT
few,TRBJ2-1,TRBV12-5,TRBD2,CASGFLPSGGYNEQFF,TGTGCTAGTGGTTTCTTACCCAGCGGGGGTTACAATGAGCAGTTCTTC
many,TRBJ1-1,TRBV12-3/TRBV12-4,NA,CASSPTGHLNTEAFF,TGTGCCAGCAGCCCTACGGGACATCTGAACACTGAAGCTTTCTTT
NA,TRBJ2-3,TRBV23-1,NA,CASSQIVPGDGIDTQYF,TGCGCCAGCAGTCAAATCGTTCCGGGAGATGGGATAGATACGCAGTATTTT
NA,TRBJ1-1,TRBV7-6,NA,CASSLGRHNMNTEAFF,TGTGCCAGCAGCTTAGGCAGGCATAACATGAACACTGAAGCTTTCTTT
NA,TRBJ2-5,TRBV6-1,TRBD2,CASRGLAILQETQYF,TGTGCCAGCAGGGGACTAGCTATTCTACAAGAGACCCAGTACTTC
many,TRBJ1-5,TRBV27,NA,CASSLNSYQPQHF,TGTGCCAGCAGTTTGAACAGTTATCAGCCCCAGCATTTT
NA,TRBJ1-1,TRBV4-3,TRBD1,CASSRGDRRNTEAFF,TGCGCCAGCAGCCGAGGGGACAGGAGGAACACTGAAGCTTTCTTT
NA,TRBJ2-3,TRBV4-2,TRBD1,CASSPRQGARYF,TGTGCCAGCAGCCCCAGACAGGGGGCGAGGTATTTT
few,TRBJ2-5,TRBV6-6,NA,CASSHPSDQETQYF,TGTGCCAGCAGTCATCCTAGCGATCAAGAGACCCAGTACTTC
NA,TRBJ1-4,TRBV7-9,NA,CASSPGFAGYNNEKLFF,TGTGCCAGCAGCCCAGGCTTCGCGGGGTATAATAATGAAAAACTGTTTTTT
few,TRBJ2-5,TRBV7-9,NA,CASSSPPNTLPWETQYF,TGTGCCAGCAGCTCACCTCCGAACACCCTACCATGGGAGACCCAGTACTTC
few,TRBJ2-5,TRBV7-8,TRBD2,CASSFPGGPQETQYF,TGTGCCAGCAGCTTTCCGGGGGGGCCTCAAGAGACCCAGTACTTC
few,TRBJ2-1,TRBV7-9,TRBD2,CASSFNAGGINDEQFF,TGTGCCAGCAGCTTTAATGCGGGGGGGATCAATGATGAGCAGTTCTTC
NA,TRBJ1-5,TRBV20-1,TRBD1,CSASTGTANQPQHF,TGCAGTGCTAGTACCGGGACAGCCAATCAGCCCCAGCATTTT
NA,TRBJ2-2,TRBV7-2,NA,CASSLVGGSTGELFF,TGTGCCAGCAGCTTAGTAGGGGGTTCCACCGGGGAGCTGTTTTTT
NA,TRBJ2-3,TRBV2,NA,CASSGTLADTQYF,TGTGCCAGCAGTGGGACATTGGCAGATACGCAGTATTTT
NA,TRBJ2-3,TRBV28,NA,CASSFELAQGTDTQYF,TGTGCCAGCAGTTTTGAACTAGCTCAGGGGACAGATACGCAGTATTTT
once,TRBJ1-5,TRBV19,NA,CASRSRGSNQPQHF,TGTGCCAGTCGGTCCAGGGGAAGCAATCAGCCCCAGCATTTT
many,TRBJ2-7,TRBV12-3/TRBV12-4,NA,CASSRGAYEQYF,TGTGCCAGCAGCCGAGGAGCCTACGAGCAGTACTTC
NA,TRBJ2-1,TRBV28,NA,CASSLFGPSSYNEQFF,TGTGCCAGCAGTTTATTTGGACCGAGCTCCTACAATGAGCAGTTCTTC
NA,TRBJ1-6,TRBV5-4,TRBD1,CASSLVGGDDWYSPLHF,TGTGCCAGCAGCTTGGTAGGGGGCGACGATTGGTATTCACCCCTCCACTTT
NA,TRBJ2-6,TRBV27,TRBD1,CASSSGGQGSSGAYVLTF,TGTGCCAGCAGTTCGGGGGGACAGGGAAGCTCTGGGGCCTACGTCCTGACTTTC
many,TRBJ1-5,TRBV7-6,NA,CASSPLGKQPQHF,TGTGCCAGCAGCCCCCTCGGCAAACAGCCCCAGCATTTT
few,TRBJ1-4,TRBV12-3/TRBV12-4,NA,CASSPGQIFEKLFF,TGTGCCTCCTCCCCGGGACAAATTTTTGAAAAACTGTTTTTT
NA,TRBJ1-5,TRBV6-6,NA,CASSYSTGEGSNQPQHF,TGTGCCAGCAGTTACTCGACGGGCGAGGGGAGCAATCAGCCCCAGCATTTT
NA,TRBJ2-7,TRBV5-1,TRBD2,CASSLRSGGLVEQYF,TGCGCCAGCAGCTTGAGGTCGGGGGGGCTTGTCGAGCAGTACTTC
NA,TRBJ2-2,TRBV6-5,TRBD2,CASSSIARGGAVTGELFF,TGTGCCAGCAGTTCCATCGCCCGCGGGGGGGCCGTCACCGGGGAGCTGTTTTTT
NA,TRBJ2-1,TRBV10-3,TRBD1,CAISDAGGAYNEQFF,TGTGCCATCAGTGACGCAGGGGGTGCATACAATGAGCAGTTCTTC
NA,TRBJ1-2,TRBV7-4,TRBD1,CASSPRGQGGTNYGYTF,TGTGCCAGCAGCCCCCGGGGACAGGGAGGGACTAACTATGGCTACACCTTC
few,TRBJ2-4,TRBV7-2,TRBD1,CASSLGTGEVAKNIQYF,TGTGCCAGCAGCCTAGGGACAGGGGAAGTAGCCAAAAACATTCAGTACTTC
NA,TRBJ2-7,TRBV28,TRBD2,CASSPSGGDFYEQYF,TGTGCCAGCAGTCCCAGCGGGGGGGACTTCTACGAGCAGTACTTC
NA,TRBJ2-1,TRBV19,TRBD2,CASSILAGYNEQFF,TGTGCCAGTAGTATTCTAGCGGGCTACAATGAGCAGTTCTTC